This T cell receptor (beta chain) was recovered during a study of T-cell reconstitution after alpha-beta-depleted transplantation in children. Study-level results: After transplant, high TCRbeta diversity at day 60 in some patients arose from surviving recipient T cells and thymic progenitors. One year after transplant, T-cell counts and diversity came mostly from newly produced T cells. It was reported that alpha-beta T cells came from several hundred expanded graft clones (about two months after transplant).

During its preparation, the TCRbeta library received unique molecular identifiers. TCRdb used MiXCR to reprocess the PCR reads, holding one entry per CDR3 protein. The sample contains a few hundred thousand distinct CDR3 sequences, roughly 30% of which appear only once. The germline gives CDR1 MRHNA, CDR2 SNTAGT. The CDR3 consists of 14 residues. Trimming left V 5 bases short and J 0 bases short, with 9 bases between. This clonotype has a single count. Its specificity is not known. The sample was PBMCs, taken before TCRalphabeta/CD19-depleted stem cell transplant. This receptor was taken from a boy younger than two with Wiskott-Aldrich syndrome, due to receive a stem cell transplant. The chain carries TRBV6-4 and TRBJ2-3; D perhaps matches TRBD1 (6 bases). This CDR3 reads CASSMTGSTDTQYF. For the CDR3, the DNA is TGTGCCAGCAGTATGACAGGAAGCACAGATACGCAGTATTTT.